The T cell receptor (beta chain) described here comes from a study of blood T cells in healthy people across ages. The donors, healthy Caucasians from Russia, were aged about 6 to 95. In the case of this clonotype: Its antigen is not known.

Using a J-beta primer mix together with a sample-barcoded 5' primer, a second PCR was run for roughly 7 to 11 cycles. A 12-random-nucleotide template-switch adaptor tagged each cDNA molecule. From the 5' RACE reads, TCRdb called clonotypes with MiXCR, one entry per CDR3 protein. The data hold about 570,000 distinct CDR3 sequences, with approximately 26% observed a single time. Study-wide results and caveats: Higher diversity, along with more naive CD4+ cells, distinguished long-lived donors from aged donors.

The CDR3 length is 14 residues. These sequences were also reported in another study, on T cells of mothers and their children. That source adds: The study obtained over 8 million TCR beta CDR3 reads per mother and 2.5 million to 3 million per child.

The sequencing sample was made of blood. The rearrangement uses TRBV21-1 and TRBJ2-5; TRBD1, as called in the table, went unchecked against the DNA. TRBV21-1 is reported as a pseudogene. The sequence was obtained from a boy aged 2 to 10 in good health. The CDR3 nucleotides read TGTGCCAGCATCCCGGGACGGTCCCAAGAGACCCAGTACTTC. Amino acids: CASIPGRSQETQYF.